These T cell receptor beta chains were read from a single sample in a study of cytomegalovirus exposure and HLA in healthy donors. TCRdb's table, derived via immunoSEQ multiplex PCR, lists solely in-frame clones and lacks some. The sample consists of about 150,000 clones, around 79% of them appearing once. Sequenced material: PBMCs. The source is a man between 18 and 35 years old in good health and CMV-seronegative. The CDR3 runs from the conserved cysteine through the conserved F or W. Each record gives: V gene, clone size, J gene, D gene, CDR3 protein, CDR3 DNA. The D gene is left open where the match is weak. Size tells how often a clone was seen (once, few, many) or the class of an expanded clone, and some rows leave it out.

V gene: TRBV19; clone size: NA; J gene: TRBJ1-2; D gene: NA; CDR3 protein: CASTLFTGNNYGYTF; CDR3 DNA: TGTGCCAGTACCCTATTCACAGGGAATAACTATGGCTACACCTTC
V gene: TRBV27; clone size: NA; J gene: TRBJ2-1; D gene: TRBD2; CDR3 protein: CASTGTSDYLFNEQFF; CDR3 DNA: TGTGCCAGCACCGGGACTAGCGACTATCTATTCAATGAGCAGTTCTTC
V gene: TRBV2; clone size: NA; J gene: TRBJ2-1; D gene: NA; CDR3 protein: CASSVQYNEQFF; CDR3 DNA: TGTGCCAGCAGTGTCCAATACAATGAGCAGTTCTTC
V gene: TRBV6-1; clone size: NA; J gene: TRBJ2-7; D gene: NA; CDR3 protein: CASSGSVYEQYF; CDR3 DNA: TGTGCCAGCAGTGGCAGTGTCTACGAGCAGTACTTC
V gene: TRBV27; clone size: few; J gene: TRBJ1-2; D gene: NA; CDR3 protein: CASSLSLSYGYTF; CDR3 DNA: TGTGCCAGCAGTTTATCCCTCTCCTATGGCTACACCTTC
V gene: TRBV6-5; clone size: NA; J gene: TRBJ1-1; D gene: NA; CDR3 protein: CASSYEVATEAFF; CDR3 DNA: TGTGCCAGCAGTTACGAGGTCGCCACTGAAGCTTTCTTT
V gene: TRBV5-6; clone size: NA; J gene: TRBJ2-5; D gene: TRBD1; CDR3 protein: CASSLWDRGVRETQYF; CDR3 DNA: TGTGCCAGCAGCTTGTGGGACAGGGGAGTCCGGGAGACCCAGTACTTC
V gene: TRBV18; clone size: NA; J gene: TRBJ1-1; D gene: TRBD1; CDR3 protein: CASSPDRGAEAFF; CDR3 DNA: TGTGCCAGCTCGCCAGACAGGGGGGCCGAAGCTTTCTTT
V gene: TRBV5-1; clone size: NA; J gene: TRBJ2-7; D gene: TRBD1; CDR3 protein: CASSLTGAHEQYF; CDR3 DNA: TGCGCCAGCAGCTTGACAGGGGCCCACGAGCAGTACTTC
V gene: TRBV29-1; clone size: NA; J gene: TRBJ1-2; D gene: TRBD1; CDR3 protein: CSAWTGGENGYTF; CDR3 DNA: TGCAGCGCCTGGACAGGGGGGGAGAATGGCTACACCTTC
V gene: TRBV9; clone size: NA; J gene: TRBJ2-7; D gene: TRBD1; CDR3 protein: CASSRGQGVHEQYF; CDR3 DNA: TGTGCCAGCAGCCGGGGACAGGGAGTCCACGAGCAGTACTTC
V gene: TRBV18; clone size: NA; J gene: TRBJ2-5; D gene: TRBD1; CDR3 protein: CASSPGTTGAVGAETQYF; CDR3 DNA: TGTGCCAGCTCTCCCGGGACGACAGGGGCTGTTGGGGCGGAGACCCAGTACTTC
V gene: TRBV6-1; clone size: few; J gene: TRBJ2-7; D gene: NA; CDR3 protein: CASSGVIPSSYEQYF; CDR3 DNA: TGTGCCAGCAGTGGCGTCATACCCTCCTCCTACGAGCAGTACTTC
V gene: TRBV28; clone size: NA; J gene: TRBJ2-3; D gene: TRBD1; CDR3 protein: CASSSLTGGTDTQYF; CDR3 DNA: TGTGCCAGCAGTTCCCTAACAGGGGGCACAGATACGCAGTATTTT
V gene: TRBV7-2; clone size: few; J gene: TRBJ2-1; D gene: NA; CDR3 protein: CASSQTLRGGTEFF; CDR3 DNA: TGTGCCAGCAGCCAAACCCTACGGGGCGGGACGGAGTTCTTC
V gene: TRBV4-3; clone size: NA; J gene: TRBJ2-7; D gene: NA; CDR3 protein: CASSPDRLGASEQYF; CDR3 DNA: TGCGCCAGCAGCCCCGACAGGTTAGGTGCCTCCGAGCAGTACTTC
V gene: TRBV4-3; clone size: NA; J gene: TRBJ1-3; D gene: NA; CDR3 protein: CASSQDRAAGDTIYF; CDR3 DNA: TGCGCCAGCAGCCAAGATCGGGCCGCAGGGGACACCATATATTTT
V gene: TRBV25-1; clone size: NA; J gene: TRBJ1-2; D gene: NA; CDR3 protein: CASSESRTADYGYTF; CDR3 DNA: TGTGCCAGCAGTGAATCCCGGACAGCTGACTATGGCTACACCTTC
V gene: TRBV18; clone size: NA; J gene: TRBJ1-5; D gene: NA; CDR3 protein: CASSPGNNQPQHF; CDR3 DNA: TGTGCCAGCTCACCGGGCAACAATCAGCCCCAGCATTTT
V gene: TRBV5-1; clone size: NA; J gene: TRBJ2-5; D gene: NA; CDR3 protein: CASSLYLTGTQETQYF; CDR3 DNA: TGCGCCAGCAGCTTGTATTTAACGGGGACACAAGAGACCCAGTACTTC
V gene: TRBV6-1; clone size: NA; J gene: TRBJ1-6; D gene: NA; CDR3 protein: CASRKAGIDSPLHF; CDR3 DNA: TGTGCCAGCAGAAAGGCGGGGATCGATTCACCCCTCCACTTT
V gene: TRBV4-3; clone size: NA; J gene: TRBJ2-6; D gene: TRBD1; CDR3 protein: CASSQGAGGSGANVLTF; CDR3 DNA: TGCGCCAGCAGCCAAGGGGCAGGGGGTTCAGGGGCCAACGTCCTGACTTTC
V gene: TRBV7-9; clone size: NA; J gene: TRBJ2-7; D gene: NA; CDR3 protein: CASSLVQGTSYF; CDR3 DNA: TGTGCCAGCAGCTTAGTGCAGGGTACATCCTACTTC
V gene: TRBV7-8; clone size: NA; J gene: TRBJ1-2; D gene: TRBD1; CDR3 protein: CASSLNRTGGVGYTF; CDR3 DNA: TGTGCCAGCAGCTTGAACCGGACAGGGGGTGTAGGCTACACCTTC
V gene: TRBV9; clone size: NA; J gene: TRBJ2-7; D gene: TRBD2; CDR3 protein: CASSEGTSGRATEQYF; CDR3 DNA: TGTGCCAGCAGCGAGGGGACTAGCGGGAGGGCCACCGAGCAGTACTTC
V gene: TRBV27; clone size: NA; J gene: TRBJ1-5; D gene: TRBD1; CDR3 protein: CATSGTGPNQPQHF; CDR3 DNA: TGTGCCACTTCGGGGACAGGGCCGAATCAGCCCCAGCATTTT
V gene: TRBV6-5; clone size: few; J gene: TRBJ2-4; D gene: TRBD1; CDR3 protein: CASSYSKGQGNIQYF; CDR3 DNA: TGTGCCAGCAGTTACTCGAAGGGACAGGGAAACATTCAGTACTTC
V gene: TRBV7-8; clone size: NA; J gene: TRBJ2-7; D gene: TRBD1; CDR3 protein: CASSSAPGQGTKQYF; CDR3 DNA: TGTGCCAGCAGCTCCGCCCCGGGACAGGGAACCAAGCAGTACTTC
V gene: TRBV9; clone size: few; J gene: TRBJ2-1; D gene: NA; CDR3 protein: CASSVVGPPSGNEQFF; CDR3 DNA: TGTGCCAGCAGCGTAGTCGGCCCACCCTCAGGCAATGAGCAGTTCTTC
V gene: TRBV9; clone size: NA; J gene: TRBJ2-7; D gene: TRBD2; CDR3 protein: CASGLAAYSEQYF; CDR3 DNA: TGTGCCAGCGGGCTAGCGGCTTACTCCGAGCAGTACTTC
V gene: TRBV28; clone size: NA; J gene: TRBJ1-1; D gene: TRBD1; CDR3 protein: CASSLFSLRTGGDTEAFF; CDR3 DNA: TGTGCCAGCAGTTTATTCTCCCTTAGGACAGGGGGGGACACTGAAGCTTTCTTT
V gene: TRBV19; clone size: NA; J gene: TRBJ1-5; D gene: NA; CDR3 protein: CASSILNQPQHF; CDR3 DNA: TGTGCCAGTAGTATCTTAAATCAGCCCCAGCATTTT
V gene: TRBV19; clone size: NA; J gene: TRBJ2-7; D gene: TRBD2; CDR3 protein: CASLSGSRSYEQYF; CDR3 DNA: TGTGCCAGTTTGAGCGGGAGTAGGTCCTACGAGCAGTACTTC
V gene: TRBV7-2; clone size: few; J gene: TRBJ1-2; D gene: NA; CDR3 protein: CASSLFENRNYGYTF; CDR3 DNA: TGTGCCAGCAGCTTATTTGAGAACAGAAATTATGGCTACACCTTC
V gene: TRBV6-1; clone size: NA; J gene: TRBJ2-5; D gene: NA; CDR3 protein: CATGGEQLETQYF; CDR3 DNA: TGTGCCACCGGGGGAGAACAGTTAGAGACCCAGTACTTC
V gene: TRBV11-2; clone size: NA; J gene: TRBJ2-1; D gene: NA; CDR3 protein: CASSSLRRGGYNEQFF; CDR3 DNA: TGTGCCAGCAGCTCGCTACGGCGGGGCGGCTACAATGAGCAGTTCTTC
V gene: TRBV11-2; clone size: NA; J gene: TRBJ2-7; D gene: TRBD2; CDR3 protein: CASSLLRGRPYEQYF; CDR3 DNA: TGTGCCAGCAGCTTATTGCGCGGGAGGCCCTACGAGCAGTACTTC
V gene: TRBV27; clone size: NA; J gene: TRBJ2-5; D gene: TRBD1; CDR3 protein: CASSLGQGKTQYF; CDR3 DNA: TGTGCCAGCAGTCTAGGACAGGGAAAGACCCAGTACTTC
V gene: TRBV7-9; clone size: NA; J gene: TRBJ2-2; D gene: NA; CDR3 protein: CSSLFPGGQSNTGELFF; CDR3 DNA: TGTTCCAGCCTATTCCCAGGAGGCCAGTCGAACACCGGGGAGCTGTTTTTT
V gene: TRBV18; clone size: NA; J gene: TRBJ2-1; D gene: TRBD1; CDR3 protein: CASSPPTGRGSHNEQFF; CDR3 DNA: TGTGCCAGCTCACCACCGACGGGCAGGGGGTCCCACAATGAGCAGTTCTTC
V gene: TRBV5-5; clone size: NA; J gene: TRBJ1-5; D gene: NA; CDR3 protein: CASTLSGGQPQHF; CDR3 DNA: TGTGCCAGCACCCTTTCGGGGGGCCAGCCCCAGCATTTT
V gene: TRBV6-1; clone size: NA; J gene: TRBJ2-1; D gene: NA; CDR3 protein: CASSEHPSVREQFF; CDR3 DNA: TGTGCCAGCAGTGAACACCCCTCGGTCCGTGAGCAGTTCTTC
V gene: TRBV9; clone size: once; J gene: TRBJ1-2; D gene: NA; CDR3 protein: CASSPEVYGYTF; CDR3 DNA: TGTGCCAGCAGCCCAGAGGTCTATGGCTACACCTTC
V gene: TRBV9; clone size: few; J gene: TRBJ1-2; D gene: NA; CDR3 protein: CASSPQGVGSGYTF; CDR3 DNA: TGTGCCAGCAGCCCCCAAGGAGTAGGAAGCGGCTACACCTTC